This record concerns one T cell receptor (beta chain) sequence. Its antigen specificity is not known. Qualities for individual bases were not recorded, and no much larger clone is one base off. CDR1 and CDR2, per the germline V gene, are SQVTM and ANQGSEA. CDR3 length: 15 amino acids, cysteine to phenylalanine. The DNA shown is the 45-base CDR3, in frame from base 1. Between the V and J ends, shortened by 6 bases and 0 bases respectively, the junction contains 18 bases. Healthy HIV-negative adults with no recently reported acute infections or vaccinations were included as donors. All donors were Caucasian adults living in Nashville, Tennessee, USA. CD4+ T cells were enriched by magnetic negative selection, after which naive cells were positively selected on CD45RA and the negative fraction was taken as the memory subset. Blood was collected by leukapheresis, and PBMCs were isolated by Ficoll-Histopaque density gradient centrifugation and then cryopreserved in liquid nitrogen vapor phase. Purity and quantity of every magnetically sorted T cell population were checked by analytical flow cytometry. From each sorted fraction, genomic DNA was isolated and quantified by UV absorbance on a Nanodrop 2000c.

The data were taken from a study of shared clonotypes between healthy human individuals (dated by TCRdb to the early 2020s). Background for the entire study: A few men and a couple of women, aged 18 to 49 years, made up the cohort. Different laboratories and diverse techniques were used to prepare libraries and sequence TCR repertoires, to increase sequencing depth and limit assay-specific biases. Per donor, leukapheresis produced somewhere between about 0.94 and 9.5 billion PBMCs. Per donor, three plates each were used for CD4 naive and CD4 memory, two for CD8 naive, and one for CD8 memory. The study deeply sequenced blood TCR repertoires of five healthy adults to estimate repertoire size and the extent of clonotype sharing between individuals. The paper as a whole reports these results and caveats: Only blood was sampled, and tissue TCR repertoires likely differ from those in blood. Pairwise subsampling indicated that sequencing depth was expected to affect the degree of clonotype sharing among donors. Across a few donors, 4.5% to 6.5% of naive CD4, roughly 3.4% of naive CD8, approximately 2.5% of memory CD4, and over 0.35% of memory CD8 clonotypes were shared. Naive subsets generally had larger estimated clonotype richness than memory subsets. Because the study included only a small number of donors, the genetic and exposure-history diversity represented was limited. Even with the large sequencing depth, rarefaction of the sorted-subset datasets indicated that sequencing was incomplete. Compared with non-shared clonotypes, the clonotypes found in all four sorted-subset donors had higher generation probabilities.

Using the deep immunoSEQ assay, TCR CDR3 regions were amplified from genomic DNA by multiplex PCR. For each cell subset, the extracted genomic DNA was distributed evenly across all wells of several immunoSEQ 96-well plates, and each plate served as one replicate. For sorted subsets, about 200 ng genomic DNA, equal to 25,000 to 35,000 T cell genomes, was loaded into each replicate PCR. The purified libraries were quantified using a Qubit 3.0 fluorometer, sized with a Bioanalyzer 2100, and then quantified again using the KAPA Library Quantification kit. Each immunoSEQ 96-well plate was sequenced on its own single-read 150-cycle Illumina NextSeq 550 flow cell. The authors processed their data as follows. Because only junctional sequences without quality scores were contained in the immunoSEQ output, filtering matching that applied to full-length reads could not be performed. To assign V/J genes and CDR3, sequences were annotated against IMGT germline references using PyIR, a Python wrapper for IgBLAST v1.9. Any read was removed if the V/J assignment was weak (E-value above 1e-6), the CDR3 was missing, or the read contained stop codons, out-of-frame junctions, or ambiguous translated residues. V3J clonotypes were defined as sequences sharing an identical inferred V gene, J gene, and CDR3 amino acid sequence. To compute the percentage overlap between repertoires, the number of shared unique clonotypes was divided by the size of the smaller repertoire. Three approaches were used to assess repertoire richness: RTK rarefaction, the Chao1 estimator, and Recon v2.1 estimates of unobserved clonotypes. Generation probabilities for all TCRbeta clonotypes obtained by the gDNA method from four donors were computed using OLGA. TCRdb re-hosts the immuneACCESS table, in-frame sequences only. Its copies lack some clones; in the studies checked, an unresolved V gene accounts for under half of them, and the cause for the rest is not known. V and J calls plus clone size are reproduced from that table; the DNA served to infer D and trimming. The sample has 600,000 to 750,000 clones on record, about two thirds of them singletons. Of the sample, 1.8% is held by the ten largest clones.

The TCR comes from a woman under 40 in good health. The chain links TRBV29-1 with TRBJ2-7; the D gene is perhaps TRBD1, on 7 matching bases. Sample: memory CD4+ T cells sorted from blood. In light of the paper, this sample's cell subset or site label describes: CD45RA-negative fraction. The CDR3 protein: CSVSGGRTPSYEQYF. The nucleotide sequence reads as follows: TGCAGCGTCTCAGGGGGGCGGACCCCCTCCTACGAGCAGTACTTC.